This T cell receptor (beta chain) derives from a study of CD8 T cells in ankylosing spondylitis (dated by TCRdb to about 2017). For the wider study: The study set out to find disease-linked TCR variants by profiling T cell receptor beta repertoires in ankylosing spondylitis patients and healthy donors. The full study cohort was made up of over 20 ankylosing spondylitis patients and 95 to 130 healthy donors. Peripheral blood samples were taken, and synovial fluid was additionally collected from ankylosing spondylitis patients. Beyond this particular receptor, the publication reports: A CD8+ phenotype was shown by the disease-linked clones, which were found at relatively low frequencies in peripheral blood. The disease-linked clones were reported as significantly enriched in matched synovial fluid samples from ankylosing spondylitis patients. A TCR beta motif of eight highly homologous amino acid variants appeared characteristic of blood from ankylosing spondylitis patients. Some TCR beta motif variants had previously been reported in synovial fluid and blood of reactive arthritis patients, which suggested common disease-initiation mechanisms.

TCRdb lists the instrument as Illumina HiSeq 2500. Quantitative 5'-RACE with molecular barcodes was the method used to prepare the TCR beta libraries. On the study's bioinformatics: A new computational method, built on a probabilistic model of VDJ rearrangement, was used to identify disease-linked TCR variants. TCRdb took the public reads, trimmed them with fastp at Q25, ran MiXCR for clone calling and kept in-frame beta chains. Rows are combined by CDR3 protein, so each entry shows the most common genes and DNA. In this record, the V and J calls reflect TCRdb's handling and not the investigators' own analysis. The sample table shows about 500,000 distinct CDR3 sequences, and approximately 5% are seen once. Around 3.5% of the sample comes from the top ten. The germline V gene sets CDR1 to SGHDT and CDR2 to YYEEEE. Trimming removed 4 bases from V and 3 bases from J, leaving 9 bases between the germline ends. Including cysteine and phenylalanine, the CDR3 has 13 amino acids. Of the read, only the CDR3 DNA is kept; its 39 bases are in frame from base 1.

This clonotype was observed at least ten times. Its specific antigen is unknown. No much larger clone exists at a distance of one base, and base qualities are not known. The clonotype comes from a male donor with ankylosing spondylitis. The rearranged segments are TRBV5-6 and TRBJ2-3, with the identity of the D gene unclear. Specimen: blood, either unsorted or a sorted T cell fraction (not recorded which). The CDR3 reads CASSRTGTDTQYF. The nucleotide sequence reads TGTGCCAGCAGCAGGACCGGAACAGATACGCAGTATTTT.